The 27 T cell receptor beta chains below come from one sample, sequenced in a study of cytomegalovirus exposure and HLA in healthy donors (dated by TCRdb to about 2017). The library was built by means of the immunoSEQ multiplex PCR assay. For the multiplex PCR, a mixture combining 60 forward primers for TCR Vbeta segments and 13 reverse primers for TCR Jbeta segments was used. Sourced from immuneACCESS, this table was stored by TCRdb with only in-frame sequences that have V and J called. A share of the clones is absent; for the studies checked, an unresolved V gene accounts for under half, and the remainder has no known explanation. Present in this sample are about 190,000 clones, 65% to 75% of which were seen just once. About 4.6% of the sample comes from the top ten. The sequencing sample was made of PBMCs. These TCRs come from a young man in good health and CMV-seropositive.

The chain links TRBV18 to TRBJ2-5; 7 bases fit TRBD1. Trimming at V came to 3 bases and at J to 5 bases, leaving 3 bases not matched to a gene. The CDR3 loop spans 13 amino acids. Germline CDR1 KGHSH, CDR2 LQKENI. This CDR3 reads CASSPQDRETQYF. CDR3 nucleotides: TGTGCCAGCTCACCTCAGGACAGGGAGACCCAGTACTTC.

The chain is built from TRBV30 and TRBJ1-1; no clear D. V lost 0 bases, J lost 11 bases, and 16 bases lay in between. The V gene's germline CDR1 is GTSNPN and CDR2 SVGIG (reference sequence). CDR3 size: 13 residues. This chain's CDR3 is CAWSVPGGFIAFF. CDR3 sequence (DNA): TGTGCCTGGAGTGTACCGGGTGGTTTTATCGCTTTCTTT. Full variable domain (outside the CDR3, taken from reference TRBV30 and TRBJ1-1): SQTIHQWPATLVQPVGSPLSLECTVEGTSNPNLYWYRQAAGRGLQLLFYSVGIGQISSEVPQNLSASRPQDRQFILSSKKLLLSDSGFYLCAWSVPGGFIAFFGQGTRLTVV.

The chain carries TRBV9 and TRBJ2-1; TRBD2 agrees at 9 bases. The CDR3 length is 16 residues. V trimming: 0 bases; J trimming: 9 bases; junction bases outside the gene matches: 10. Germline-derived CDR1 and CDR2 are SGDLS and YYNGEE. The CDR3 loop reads CASSVAHGAGGSEQFF. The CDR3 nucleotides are TGTGCCAGCAGCGTAGCCCATGGCGCGGGGGGGAGTGAGCAGTTCTTC.

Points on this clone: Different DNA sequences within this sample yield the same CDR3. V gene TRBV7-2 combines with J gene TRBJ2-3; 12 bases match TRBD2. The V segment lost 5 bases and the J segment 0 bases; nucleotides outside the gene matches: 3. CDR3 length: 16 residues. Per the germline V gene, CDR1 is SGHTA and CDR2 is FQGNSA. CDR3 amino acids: CASSLGLAGSTDTQYF. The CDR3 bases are TGTGCCAGCAGCCTCGGACTAGCGGGGAGCACAGATACGCAGTATTTT.

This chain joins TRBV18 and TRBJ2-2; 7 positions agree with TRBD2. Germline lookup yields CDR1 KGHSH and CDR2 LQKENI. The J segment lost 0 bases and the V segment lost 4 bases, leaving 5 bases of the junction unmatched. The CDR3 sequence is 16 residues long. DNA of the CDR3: TGTGCCAGCTCACTTACTAGCGAAACGAACACCGGGGAGCTGTTTTTT. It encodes CASSLTSETNTGELFF.

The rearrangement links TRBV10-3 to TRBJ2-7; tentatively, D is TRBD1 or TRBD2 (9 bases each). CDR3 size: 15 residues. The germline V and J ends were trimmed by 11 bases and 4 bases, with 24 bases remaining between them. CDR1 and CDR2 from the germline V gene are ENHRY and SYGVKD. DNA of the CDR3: TGTGCCTCCACAGGGGGCATAGCGGGAGTATACGAGCAGTACTTC. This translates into CASTGGIAGVYEQYF.

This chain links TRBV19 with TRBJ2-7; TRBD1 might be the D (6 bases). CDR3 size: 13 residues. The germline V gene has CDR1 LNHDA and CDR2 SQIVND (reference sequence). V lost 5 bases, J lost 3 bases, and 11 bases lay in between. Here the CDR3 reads CASSVDRFYEQYF. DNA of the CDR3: TGTGCCAGTAGTGTGGACAGATTCTACGAGCAGTACTTC.

DNA of the CDR3: TGTGCCAGCAGTTTCCGAGGGGGGGCCCTTGCTAACTATGGCTACACCTTC. Amino acids: CASSFRGGALANYGYTF. The J gene is TRBJ1-2, the V gene TRBV7-8; weak D call: TRBD1 (6 bases). Trimming took 6 bases from V and 0 from J, leaving 20 bases between them. Germline V lookup: CDR1 SGHVS, CDR2 FQNEAQ. This CDR3 has 17 residues.

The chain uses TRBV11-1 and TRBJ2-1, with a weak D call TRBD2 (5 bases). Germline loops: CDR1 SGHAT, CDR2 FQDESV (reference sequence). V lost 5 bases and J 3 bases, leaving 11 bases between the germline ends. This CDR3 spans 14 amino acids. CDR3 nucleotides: TGTGCCAGCAGCCCCAGAAGCGGCTACAATGAGCAGTTCTTC. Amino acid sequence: CASSPRSGYNEQFF. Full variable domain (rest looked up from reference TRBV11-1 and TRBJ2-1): EAEVAQSPRYKITEKSQAVAFWCDPISGHATLYWYRQILGQGPELLVQFQDESVVDDSQLPKDRFSAERLKGVDSTLKIQPAELGDSAMYLCASSPRSGYNEQFFGPGTRLTVL.

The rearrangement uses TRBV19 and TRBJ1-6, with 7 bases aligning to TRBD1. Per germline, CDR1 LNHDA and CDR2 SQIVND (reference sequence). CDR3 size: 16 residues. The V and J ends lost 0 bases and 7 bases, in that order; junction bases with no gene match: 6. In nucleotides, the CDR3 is TGTGCCAGTAGTATAGAGGGCAGGGGGACGAATTCACCCCTCCACTTT. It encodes CASSIEGRGTNSPLHF.

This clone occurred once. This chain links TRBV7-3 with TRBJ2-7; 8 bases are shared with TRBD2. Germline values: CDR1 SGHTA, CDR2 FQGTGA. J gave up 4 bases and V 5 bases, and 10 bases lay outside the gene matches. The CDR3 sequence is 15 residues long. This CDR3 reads CASSIDGGAGYEQYF. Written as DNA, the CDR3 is TGTGCCAGCAGCATAGACGGGGGGGCCGGGTACGAGCAGTACTTC.

The CDR3 DNA follows: TGCGCCAGCAGCTTGGGTCAGGGCACTATGAAGCAGTACTTC. Residues: CASSLGQGTMKQYF. The J gene is TRBJ2-7, the V gene TRBV5-1; a possible D gene is TRBD1 (5 bases). Germline V gene data show CDR1 as SGHRS and CDR2 as YFSETQ. The CDR3 has 14 residues. Trimming left V 0 bases short and J 8 bases short, with 15 bases between.

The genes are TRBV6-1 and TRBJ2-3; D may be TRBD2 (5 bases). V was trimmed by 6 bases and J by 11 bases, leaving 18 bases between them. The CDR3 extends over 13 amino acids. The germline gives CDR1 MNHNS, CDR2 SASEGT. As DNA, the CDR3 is TGTGCCAGCAGCAATCAACCCCGGGATGGGCAGTATTTT. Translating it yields CASSNQPRDGQYF.

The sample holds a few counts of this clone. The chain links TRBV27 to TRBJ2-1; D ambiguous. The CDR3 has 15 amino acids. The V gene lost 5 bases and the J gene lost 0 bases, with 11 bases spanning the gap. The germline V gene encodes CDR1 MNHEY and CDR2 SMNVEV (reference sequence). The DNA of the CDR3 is TGTGCCAGCAGTCTACTCGAGAGCTCCTACAATGAGCAGTTCTTC. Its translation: CASSLLESSYNEQFF.

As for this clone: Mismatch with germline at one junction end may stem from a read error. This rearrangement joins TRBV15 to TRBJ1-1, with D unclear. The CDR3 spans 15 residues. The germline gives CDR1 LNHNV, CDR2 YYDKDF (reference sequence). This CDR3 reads CATSGEGSGRPQAFF. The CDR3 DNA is TGTGCCACCAGCGGAGAGGGCTCTGGGAGACCTCAAGCTTTCTTT.

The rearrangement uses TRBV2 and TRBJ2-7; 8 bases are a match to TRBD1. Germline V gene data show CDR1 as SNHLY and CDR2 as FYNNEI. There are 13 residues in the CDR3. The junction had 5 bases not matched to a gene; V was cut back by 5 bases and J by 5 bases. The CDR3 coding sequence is TGTGCCAGCAGTTTTCAGGGGGCAAACGAGCAGTACTTC. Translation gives CASSFQGANEQYF.

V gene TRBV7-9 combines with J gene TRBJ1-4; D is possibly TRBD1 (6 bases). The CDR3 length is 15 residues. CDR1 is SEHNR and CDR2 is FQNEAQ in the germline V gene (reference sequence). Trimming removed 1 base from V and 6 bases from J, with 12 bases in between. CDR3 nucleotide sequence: TGTGCCAGCAGCTTAGGGGCAGGGGAGTATGAAAAACTGTTTTTT. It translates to CASSLGAGEYEKLFF.

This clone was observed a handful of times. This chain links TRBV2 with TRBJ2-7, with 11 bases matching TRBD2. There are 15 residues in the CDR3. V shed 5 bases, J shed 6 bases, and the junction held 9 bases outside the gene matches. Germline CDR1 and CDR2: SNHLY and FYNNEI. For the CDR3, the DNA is TGTGCCAGCAGTCCAACTAGCGGGAGAGGCCTCGAGCAGTACTTC. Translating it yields CASSPTSGRGLEQYF.

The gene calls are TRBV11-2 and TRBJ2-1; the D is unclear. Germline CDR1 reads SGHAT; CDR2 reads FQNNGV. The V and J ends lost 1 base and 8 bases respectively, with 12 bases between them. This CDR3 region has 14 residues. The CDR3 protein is CASSLALGDYEQFF. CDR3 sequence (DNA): TGTGCCAGCAGCTTAGCCCTAGGTGACTATGAGCAGTTCTTC.

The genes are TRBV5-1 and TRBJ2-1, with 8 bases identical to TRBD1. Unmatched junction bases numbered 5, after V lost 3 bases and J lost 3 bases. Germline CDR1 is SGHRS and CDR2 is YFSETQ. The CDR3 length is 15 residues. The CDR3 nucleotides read TGCGCCAGCAGCTCCGGGACAGGAGACTACAATGAGCAGTTCTTC. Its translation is CASSSGTGDYNEQFF.

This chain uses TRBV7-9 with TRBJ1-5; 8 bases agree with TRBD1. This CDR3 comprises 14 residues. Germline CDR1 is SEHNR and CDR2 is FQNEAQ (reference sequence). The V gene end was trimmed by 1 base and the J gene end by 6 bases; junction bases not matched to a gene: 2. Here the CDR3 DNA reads TGTGCCAGCAGCTTAGGCCAGGGGGCTCAGCCCCAGCATTTT. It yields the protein CASSLGQGAQPQHF.

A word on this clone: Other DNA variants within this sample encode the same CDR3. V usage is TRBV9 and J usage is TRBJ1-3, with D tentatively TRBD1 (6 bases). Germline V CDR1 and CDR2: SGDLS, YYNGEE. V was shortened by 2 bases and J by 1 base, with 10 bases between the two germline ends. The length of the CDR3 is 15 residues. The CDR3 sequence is CASSVGGLSGNTIYF. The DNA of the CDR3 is TGTGCCAGCAGCGTGGGGGGGCTATCTGGAAACACCATATATTTT.

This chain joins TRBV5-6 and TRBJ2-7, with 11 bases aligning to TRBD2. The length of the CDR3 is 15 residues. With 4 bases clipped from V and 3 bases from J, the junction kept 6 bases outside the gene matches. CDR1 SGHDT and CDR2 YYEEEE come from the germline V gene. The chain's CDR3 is CASSLGLAEYYEQYF. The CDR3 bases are TGTGCCAGCAGCCTGGGACTAGCGGAATACTACGAGCAGTACTTC.

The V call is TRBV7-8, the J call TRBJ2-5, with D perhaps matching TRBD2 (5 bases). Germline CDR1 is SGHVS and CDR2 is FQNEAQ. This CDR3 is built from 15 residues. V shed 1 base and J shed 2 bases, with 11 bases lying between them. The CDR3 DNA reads TGTGCCAGCAGCTTAGTGCTGGGAGCGCAAGAGACCCAGTACTTC. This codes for CASSLVLGAQETQYF.

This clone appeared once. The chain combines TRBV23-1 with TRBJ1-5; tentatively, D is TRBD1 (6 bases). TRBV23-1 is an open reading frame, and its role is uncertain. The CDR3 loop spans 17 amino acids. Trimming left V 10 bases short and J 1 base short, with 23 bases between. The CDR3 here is CANTDGGGRKSNQPQHF. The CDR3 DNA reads TGCGCCAATACCGATGGGGGGGGCAGGAAAAGCAATCAGCCCCAGCATTTT.

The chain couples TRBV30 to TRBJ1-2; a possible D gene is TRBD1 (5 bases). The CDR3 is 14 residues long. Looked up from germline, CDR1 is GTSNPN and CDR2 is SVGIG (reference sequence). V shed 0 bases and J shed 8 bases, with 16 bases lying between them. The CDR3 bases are TGTGCCTGGAGTGTAACCCGCCAGGGCCAGGGCTACACCTTC. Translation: CAWSVTRQGQGYTF.

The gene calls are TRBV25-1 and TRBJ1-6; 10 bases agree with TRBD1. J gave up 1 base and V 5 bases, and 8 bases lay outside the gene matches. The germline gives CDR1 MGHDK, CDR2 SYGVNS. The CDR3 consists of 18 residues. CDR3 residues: CASSPRGQGRSYNSPLHF. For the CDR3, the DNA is TGTGCCAGCAGTCCCCGGGGACAGGGGCGATCCTATAATTCACCCCTCCACTTT.